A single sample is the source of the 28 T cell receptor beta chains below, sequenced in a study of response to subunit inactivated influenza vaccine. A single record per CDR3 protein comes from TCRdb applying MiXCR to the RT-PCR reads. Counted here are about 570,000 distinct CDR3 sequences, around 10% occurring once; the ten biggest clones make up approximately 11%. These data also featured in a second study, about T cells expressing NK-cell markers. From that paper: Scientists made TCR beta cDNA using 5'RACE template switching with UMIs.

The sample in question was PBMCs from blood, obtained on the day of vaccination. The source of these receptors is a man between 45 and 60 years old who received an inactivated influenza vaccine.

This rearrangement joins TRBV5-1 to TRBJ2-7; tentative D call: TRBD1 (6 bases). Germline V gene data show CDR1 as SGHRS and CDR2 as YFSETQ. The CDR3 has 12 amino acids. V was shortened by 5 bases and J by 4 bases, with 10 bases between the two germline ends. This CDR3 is CASREGDYEQYF. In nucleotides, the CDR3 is TGCGCCAGCAGAGAGGGGGATTACGAGCAGTACTTC. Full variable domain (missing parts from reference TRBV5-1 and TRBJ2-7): KAGVTQTPRYLIKTRGQQVTLSCSPISGHRSVSWYQQTPGQGLQFLFEYFSETQRNKGNFPGRFSGRQFSNSRSEMNVSTLELGDSALYLCASREGDYEQYFGPGTRLTVT.

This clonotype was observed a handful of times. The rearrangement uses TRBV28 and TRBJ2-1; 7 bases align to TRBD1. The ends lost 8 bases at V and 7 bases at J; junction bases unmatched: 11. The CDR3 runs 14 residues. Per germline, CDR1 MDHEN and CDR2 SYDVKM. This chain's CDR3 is CASSFDRVGNEQFF. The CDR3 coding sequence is TGTGCCAGCTCCTTTGACAGGGTGGGGAATGAGCAGTTCTTC.

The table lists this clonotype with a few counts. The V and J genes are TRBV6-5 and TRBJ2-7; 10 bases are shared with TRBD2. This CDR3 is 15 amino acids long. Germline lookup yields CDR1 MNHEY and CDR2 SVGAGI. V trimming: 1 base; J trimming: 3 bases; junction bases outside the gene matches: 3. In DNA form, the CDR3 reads TGTGCCAGCAGTTACTACGCTAGCGGGAGCTACGAGCAGTACTTC. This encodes CASSYYASGSYEQYF.

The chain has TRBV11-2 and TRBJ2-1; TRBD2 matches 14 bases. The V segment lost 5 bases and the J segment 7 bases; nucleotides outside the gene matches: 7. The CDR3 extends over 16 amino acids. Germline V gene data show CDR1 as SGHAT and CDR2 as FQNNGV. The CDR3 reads CASSQTTSGGANEQFF. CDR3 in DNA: TGTGCCAGCAGCCAAACGACTAGCGGGGGGGCGAATGAGCAGTTCTTC.

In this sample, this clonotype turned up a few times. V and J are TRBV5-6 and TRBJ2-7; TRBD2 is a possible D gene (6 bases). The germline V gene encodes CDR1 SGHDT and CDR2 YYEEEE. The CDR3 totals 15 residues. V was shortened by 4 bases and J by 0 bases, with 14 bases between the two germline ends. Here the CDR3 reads CASSPLGRGSYEQYF. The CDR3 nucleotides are TGTGCCAGCAGCCCCCTCGGGCGGGGCTCCTACGAGCAGTACTTC.

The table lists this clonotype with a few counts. CDR3 coding DNA: TGTGCCAGCAGCGAACTCTTTTTCACCGGGGAGCTGTTTTTT. Translating gives CASSELFFTGELFF. The chain has TRBV7-7 and TRBJ2-2, with no clear D. The CDR3 consists of 14 residues. The ends were cut back, 5 bases at V and 4 bases at J, with 11 bases in the middle. From germline, CDR1 is SSHAT and CDR2 FNYEAQ (reference sequence). Supplemented by reference TRBV7-7 and TRBJ2-2, the full variable domain reads GAGVSQSPRYKVTKRGQDVTLRCDPISSHATLYWYQQALGQGPEFLTYFNYEAQPDKSGLPSDRFSAERPEGSISTLTIQRTEQRDSAMYRCASSELFFTGELFFGEGSRLTVL.

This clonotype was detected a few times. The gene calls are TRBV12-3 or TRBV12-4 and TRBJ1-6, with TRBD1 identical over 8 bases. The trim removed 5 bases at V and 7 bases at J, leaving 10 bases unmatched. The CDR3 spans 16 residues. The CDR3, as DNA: TGTGCCAGCAGTCTCCAGGGGGCACTATCGAATTCACCCCTCCACTTT. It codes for CASSLQGALSNSPLHF.

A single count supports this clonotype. The CDR3 nucleotides read TGTGCCAGCAGCTTACTGGGGGCGGGGAACACCGGGGAGCTGTTTTTT. This encodes CASSLLGAGNTGELFF. The rearrangement joins TRBV7-3 to TRBJ2-2; D is possibly TRBD1 (6 bases). This CDR3 is built from 16 residues. Trimming took 2 bases from V and 1 from J, leaving 11 bases between them. The V gene's germline CDR1 is SGHTA and CDR2 FQGTGA.

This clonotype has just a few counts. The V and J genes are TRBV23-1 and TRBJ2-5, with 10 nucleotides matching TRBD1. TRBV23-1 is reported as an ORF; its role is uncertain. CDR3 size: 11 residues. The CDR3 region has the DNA TGCGCGGACAGGGGGTTTGAGACCCAGTACTTC. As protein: CADRGFETQYF.

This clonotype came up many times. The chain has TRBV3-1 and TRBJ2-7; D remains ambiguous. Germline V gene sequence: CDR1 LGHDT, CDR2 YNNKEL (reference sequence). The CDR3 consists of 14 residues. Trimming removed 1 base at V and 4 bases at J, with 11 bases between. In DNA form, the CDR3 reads TGTGCCAGCAGCCAAGGTCCACGAATTTACGAGCAGTACTTC. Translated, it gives CASSQGPRIYEQYF.

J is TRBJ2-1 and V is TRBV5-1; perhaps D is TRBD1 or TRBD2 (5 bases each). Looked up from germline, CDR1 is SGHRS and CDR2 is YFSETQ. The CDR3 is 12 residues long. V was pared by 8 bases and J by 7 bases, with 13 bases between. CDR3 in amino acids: CASQSWGNEQFF. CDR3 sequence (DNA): TGCGCCAGTCAATCCTGGGGGAATGAGCAGTTCTTC.

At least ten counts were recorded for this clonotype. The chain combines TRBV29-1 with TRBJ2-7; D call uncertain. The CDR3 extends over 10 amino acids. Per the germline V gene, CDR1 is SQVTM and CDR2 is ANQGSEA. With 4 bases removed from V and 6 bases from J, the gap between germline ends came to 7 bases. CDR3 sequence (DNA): TGCAGCGTTGGCAACAGCGAGCAGTACTTC. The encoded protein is CSVGNSEQYF.

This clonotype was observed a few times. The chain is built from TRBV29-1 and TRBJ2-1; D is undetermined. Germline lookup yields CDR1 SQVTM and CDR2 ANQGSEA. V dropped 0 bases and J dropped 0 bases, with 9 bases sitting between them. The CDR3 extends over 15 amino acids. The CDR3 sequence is CSVEDPVSSYNEQFF. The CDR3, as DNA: TGCAGCGTTGAAGACCCGGTGAGCTCCTACAATGAGCAGTTCTTC.

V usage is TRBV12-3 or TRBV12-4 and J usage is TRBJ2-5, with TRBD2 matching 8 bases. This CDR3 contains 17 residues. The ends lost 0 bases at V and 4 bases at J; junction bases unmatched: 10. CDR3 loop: CASSLAAMGLVGETQYF. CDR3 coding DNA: TGTGCCAGCAGTTTAGCCGCCATGGGACTAGTAGGAGAGACCCAGTACTTC.

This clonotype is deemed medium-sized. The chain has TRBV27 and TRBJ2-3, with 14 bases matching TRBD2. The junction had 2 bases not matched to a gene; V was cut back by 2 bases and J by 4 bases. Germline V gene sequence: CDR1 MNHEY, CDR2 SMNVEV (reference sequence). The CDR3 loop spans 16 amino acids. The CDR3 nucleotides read TGTGCCAGCAGTTTAGGGACTAGCGGGAGAGCAGATACGCAGTATTTT. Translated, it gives CASSLGTSGRADTQYF.

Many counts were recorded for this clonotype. The DNA of the CDR3 is TGCAGCGTTGAAGGAAACCGGGACCACAATGAGCAGTTCTTC. This encodes CSVEGNRDHNEQFF. The J gene is TRBJ2-1, the V gene TRBV29-1; possibly TRBD1 or TRBD2 for D (5 bases each). Trimming cost V 1 base and J 5 bases, with 12 bases left between them. CDR3 length: 14 amino acids. From germline, CDR1 is SQVTM and CDR2 ANQGSEA.

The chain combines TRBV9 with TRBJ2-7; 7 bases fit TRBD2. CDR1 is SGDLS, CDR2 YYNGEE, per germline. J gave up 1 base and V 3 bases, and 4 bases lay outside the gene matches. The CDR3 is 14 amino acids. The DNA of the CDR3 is TGTGCCAGCAGCGGACCTAGCGGTTCCTACGAGCAGTACTTC. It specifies CASSGPSGSYEQYF.

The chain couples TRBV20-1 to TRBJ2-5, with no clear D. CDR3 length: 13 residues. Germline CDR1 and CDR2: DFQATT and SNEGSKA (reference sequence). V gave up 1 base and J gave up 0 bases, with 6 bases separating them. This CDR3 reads CSARVQYQETQYF. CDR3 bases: TGCAGTGCTAGAGTTCAGTACCAAGAGACCCAGTACTTC.

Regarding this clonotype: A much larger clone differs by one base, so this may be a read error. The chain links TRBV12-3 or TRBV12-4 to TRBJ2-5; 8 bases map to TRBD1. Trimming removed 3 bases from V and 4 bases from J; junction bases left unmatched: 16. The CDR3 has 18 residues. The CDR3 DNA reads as TGTGCCAGCAGTTTGATCCCGTCTGGTGGGACAGGAAGAGAGACCCAGTACTTC. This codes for CASSLIPSGGTGRETQYF.

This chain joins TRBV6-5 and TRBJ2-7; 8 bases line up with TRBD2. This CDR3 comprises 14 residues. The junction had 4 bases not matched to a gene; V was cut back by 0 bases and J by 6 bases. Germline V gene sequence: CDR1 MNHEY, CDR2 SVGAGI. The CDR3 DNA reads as TGTGCCAGCAGTTACTCGAGGACTAGCATCGAGCAGTACTTC. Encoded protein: CASSYSRTSIEQYF.

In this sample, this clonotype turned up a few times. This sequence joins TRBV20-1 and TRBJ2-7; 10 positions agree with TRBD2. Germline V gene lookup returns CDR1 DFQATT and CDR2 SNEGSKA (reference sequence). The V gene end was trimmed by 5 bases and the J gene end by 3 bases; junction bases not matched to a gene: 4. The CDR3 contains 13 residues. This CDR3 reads CSAPGTSDYEQYF. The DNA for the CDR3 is TGCAGTGCTCCCGGGACTAGCGACTACGAGCAGTACTTC.

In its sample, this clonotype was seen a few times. The CDR3 region is CSARDPAGTQETQYF. In DNA form, the CDR3 reads TGCAGTGCTAGAGATCCGGCGGGAACCCAAGAGACCCAGTACTTC. The V and J genes are TRBV20-1 and TRBJ2-5, with D perhaps TRBD2 (6 bases). This CDR3 region has 15 residues. The V gene lost 0 bases and the J gene lost 1 base, with 12 bases spanning the gap. Per germline, CDR1 DFQATT and CDR2 SNEGSKA (reference sequence).

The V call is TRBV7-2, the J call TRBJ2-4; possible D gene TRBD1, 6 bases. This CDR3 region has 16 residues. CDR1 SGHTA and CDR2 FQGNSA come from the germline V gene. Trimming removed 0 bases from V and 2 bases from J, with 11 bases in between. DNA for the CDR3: TGTGCCAGCAGCTTAGCGCTAGGGGGTCCCAAAAACATTCAGTACTTC. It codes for CASSLALGGPKNIQYF.

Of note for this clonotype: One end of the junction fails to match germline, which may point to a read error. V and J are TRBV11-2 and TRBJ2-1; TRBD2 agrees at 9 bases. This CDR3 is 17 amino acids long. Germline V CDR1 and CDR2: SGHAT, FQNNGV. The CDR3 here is CASSLEGAREGYNEQFF. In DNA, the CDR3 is TGTGCCAGCAGCCTAGAAGGAGCGCGGGAGGGGTACAATGAGCAGTTCTTC.

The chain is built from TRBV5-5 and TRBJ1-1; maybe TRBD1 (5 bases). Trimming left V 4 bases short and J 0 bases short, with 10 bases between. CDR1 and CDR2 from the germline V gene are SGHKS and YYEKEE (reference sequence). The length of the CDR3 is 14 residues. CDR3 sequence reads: CASSLWTLNTEAFF. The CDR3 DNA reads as TGTGCCAGCAGCCTCTGGACATTGAACACTGAAGCTTTCTTT.

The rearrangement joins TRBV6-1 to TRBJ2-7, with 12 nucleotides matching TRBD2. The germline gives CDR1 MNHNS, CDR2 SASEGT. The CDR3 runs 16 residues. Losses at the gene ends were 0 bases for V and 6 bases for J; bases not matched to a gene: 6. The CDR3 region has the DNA TGTGCCAGCAGTGAAGCCGTGACTAGCGGGAGCTGCGAGCAGTACTTC. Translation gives CASSEAVTSGSCEQYF.

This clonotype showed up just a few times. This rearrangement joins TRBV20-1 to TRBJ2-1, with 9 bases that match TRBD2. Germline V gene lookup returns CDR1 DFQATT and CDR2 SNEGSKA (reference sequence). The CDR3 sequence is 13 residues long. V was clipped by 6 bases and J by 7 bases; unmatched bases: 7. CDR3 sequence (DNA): TGCAGTGCAATTAGCGGGAGCAGGAATGAGCAGTTCTTC. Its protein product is CSAISGSRNEQFF.

CDR3 bases: TGCGCCAGCAGCTTGCCGGGCAGGGCTGGGGCCAACGTCCTGACTTTC. This codes for CASSLPGRAGANVLTF. V usage is TRBV5-1 and J usage is TRBJ2-6; D possibly corresponds to TRBD1 (5 bases). Trimming took off 1 base at V and 2 bases at J, with 10 bases between the two ends. The germline gives CDR1 SGHRS, CDR2 YFSETQ. The CDR3 covers 16 residues.